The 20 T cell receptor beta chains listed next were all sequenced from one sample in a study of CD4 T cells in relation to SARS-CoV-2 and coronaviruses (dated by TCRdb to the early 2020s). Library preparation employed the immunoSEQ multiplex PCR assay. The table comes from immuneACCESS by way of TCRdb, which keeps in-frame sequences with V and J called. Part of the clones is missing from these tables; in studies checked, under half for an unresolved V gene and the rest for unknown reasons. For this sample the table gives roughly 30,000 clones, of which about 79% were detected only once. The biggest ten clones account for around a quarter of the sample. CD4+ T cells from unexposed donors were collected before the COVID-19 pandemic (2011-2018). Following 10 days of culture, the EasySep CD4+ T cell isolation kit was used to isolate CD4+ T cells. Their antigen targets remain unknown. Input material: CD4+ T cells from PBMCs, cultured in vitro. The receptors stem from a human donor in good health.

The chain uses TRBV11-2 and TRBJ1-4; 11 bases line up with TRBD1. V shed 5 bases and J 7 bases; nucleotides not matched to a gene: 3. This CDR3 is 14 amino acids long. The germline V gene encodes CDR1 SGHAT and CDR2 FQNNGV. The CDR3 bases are TGTGCCAGCAGCCAGGACAGGGGGCGTGAAAAACTGTTTTTT. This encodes CASSQDRGREKLFF.

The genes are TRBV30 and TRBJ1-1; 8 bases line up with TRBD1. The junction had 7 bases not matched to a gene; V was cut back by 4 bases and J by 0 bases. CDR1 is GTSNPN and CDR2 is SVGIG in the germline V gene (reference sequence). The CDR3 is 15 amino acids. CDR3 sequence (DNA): TGTGCCTGGAACGGGGACAGGAGAATGAACACTGAAGCTTTCTTT. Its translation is CAWNGDRRMNTEAFF.

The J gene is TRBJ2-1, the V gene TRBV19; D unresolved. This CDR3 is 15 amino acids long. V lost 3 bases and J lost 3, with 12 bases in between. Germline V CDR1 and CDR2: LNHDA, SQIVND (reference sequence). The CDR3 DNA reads TGTGCCAGTAGTATTGATCGGCAGAACTACAATGAGCAGTTCTTC. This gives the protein CASSIDRQNYNEQFF.

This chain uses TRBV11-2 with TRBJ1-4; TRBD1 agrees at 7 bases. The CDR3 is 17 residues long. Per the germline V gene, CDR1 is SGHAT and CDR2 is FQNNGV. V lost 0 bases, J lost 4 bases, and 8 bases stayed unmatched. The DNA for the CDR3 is TGTGCCAGCAGCTTAGATAGTCGGCAGGGGGTTAATGAAAAACTGTTTTTT. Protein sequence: CASSLDSRQGVNEKLFF.

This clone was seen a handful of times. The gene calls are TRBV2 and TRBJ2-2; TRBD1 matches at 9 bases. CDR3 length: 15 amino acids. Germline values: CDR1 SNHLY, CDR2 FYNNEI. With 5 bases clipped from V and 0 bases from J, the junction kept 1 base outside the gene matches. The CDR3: CASSRDRANTGELFF. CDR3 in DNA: TGTGCCAGCAGTAGGGACAGGGCGAACACCGGGGAGCTGTTTTTT.

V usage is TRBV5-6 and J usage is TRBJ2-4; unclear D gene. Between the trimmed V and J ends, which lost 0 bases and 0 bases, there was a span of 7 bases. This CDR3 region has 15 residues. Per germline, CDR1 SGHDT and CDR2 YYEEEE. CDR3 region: CASSLERLAKNIQYF. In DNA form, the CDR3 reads TGTGCCAGCAGCTTGGAGAGATTAGCCAAAAACATTCAGTACTTC.

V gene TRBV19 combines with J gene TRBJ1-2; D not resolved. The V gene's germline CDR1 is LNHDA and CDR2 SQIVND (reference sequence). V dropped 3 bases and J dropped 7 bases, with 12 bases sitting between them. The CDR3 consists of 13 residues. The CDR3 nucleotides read TGTGCCAGTAGTATCGTTACGGAGGGTGGCTACACCTTC. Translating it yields CASSIVTEGGYTF.

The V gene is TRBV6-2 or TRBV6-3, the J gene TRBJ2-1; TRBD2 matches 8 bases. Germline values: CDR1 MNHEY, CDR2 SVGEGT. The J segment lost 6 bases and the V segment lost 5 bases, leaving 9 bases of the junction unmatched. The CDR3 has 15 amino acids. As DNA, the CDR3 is TGTGCCAGCAGTAAATCCGGGACTAGTGGCAATGAGCAGTTCTTC. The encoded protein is CASSKSGTSGNEQFF.

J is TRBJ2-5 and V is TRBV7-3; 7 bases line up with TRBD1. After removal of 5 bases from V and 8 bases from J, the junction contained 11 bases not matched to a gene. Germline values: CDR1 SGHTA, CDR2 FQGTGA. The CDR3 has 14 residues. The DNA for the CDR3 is TGTGCCAGCAGCGTATCCCGGGACAGCCTAACCCAGTACTTC. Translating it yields CASSVSRDSLTQYF.

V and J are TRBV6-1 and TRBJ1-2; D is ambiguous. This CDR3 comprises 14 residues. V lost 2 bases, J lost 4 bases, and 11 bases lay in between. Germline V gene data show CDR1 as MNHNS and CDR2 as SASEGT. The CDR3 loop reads CASSENTALYGYTF. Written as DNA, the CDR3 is TGTGCCAGCAGTGAAAATACAGCTCTCTATGGCTACACCTTC.

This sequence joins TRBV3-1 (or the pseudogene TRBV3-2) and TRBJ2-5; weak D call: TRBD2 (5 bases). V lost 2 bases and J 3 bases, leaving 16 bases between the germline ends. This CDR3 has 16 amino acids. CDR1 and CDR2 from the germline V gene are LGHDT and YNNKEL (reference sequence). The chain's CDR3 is CASSQLGMDSKETQYF. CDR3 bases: TGTGCCAGCAGCCAATTAGGTATGGACTCGAAAGAGACCCAGTACTTC.

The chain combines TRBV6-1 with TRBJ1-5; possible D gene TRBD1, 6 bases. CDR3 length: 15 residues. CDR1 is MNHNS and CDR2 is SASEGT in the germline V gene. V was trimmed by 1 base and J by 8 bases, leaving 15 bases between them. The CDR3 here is CASSEGGQGWEPQHF. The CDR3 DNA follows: TGTGCCAGCAGTGAAGGGGGGCAGGGGTGGGAGCCCCAGCATTTT.

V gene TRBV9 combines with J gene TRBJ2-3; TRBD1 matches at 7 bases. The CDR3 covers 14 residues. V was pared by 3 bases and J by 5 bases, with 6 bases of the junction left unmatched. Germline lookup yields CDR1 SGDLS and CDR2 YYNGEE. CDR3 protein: CASSARTGQDTQYF. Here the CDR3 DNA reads TGTGCCAGCAGCGCCAGGACAGGCCAAGATACGCAGTATTTT.

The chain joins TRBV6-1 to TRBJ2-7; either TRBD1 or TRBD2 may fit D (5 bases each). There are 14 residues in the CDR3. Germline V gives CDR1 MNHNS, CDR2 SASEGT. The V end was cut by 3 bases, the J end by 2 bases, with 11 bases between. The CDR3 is CASSDAGRAYEQYF. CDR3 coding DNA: TGTGCCAGCAGTGATGCAGGGCGGGCCTACGAGCAGTACTTC.

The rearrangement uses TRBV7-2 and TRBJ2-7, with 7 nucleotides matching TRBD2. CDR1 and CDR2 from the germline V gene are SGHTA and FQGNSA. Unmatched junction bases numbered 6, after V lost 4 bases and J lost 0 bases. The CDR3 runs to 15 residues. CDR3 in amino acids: CASSWGGVGSYEQYF. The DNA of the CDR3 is TGTGCCAGCAGCTGGGGAGGGGTTGGCTCCTACGAGCAGTACTTC.

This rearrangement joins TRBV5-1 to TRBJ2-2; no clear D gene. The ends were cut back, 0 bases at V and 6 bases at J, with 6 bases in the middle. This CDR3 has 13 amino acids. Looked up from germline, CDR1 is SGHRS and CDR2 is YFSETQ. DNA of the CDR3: TGCGCCAGCAGCTTGGTATTAGCCGGGGAGCTGTTTTTT. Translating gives CASSLVLAGELFF.

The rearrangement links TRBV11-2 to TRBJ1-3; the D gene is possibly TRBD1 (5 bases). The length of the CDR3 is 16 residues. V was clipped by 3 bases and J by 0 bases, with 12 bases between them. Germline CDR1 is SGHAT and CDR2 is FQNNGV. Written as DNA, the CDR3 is TGTGCCAGCAGCTTGTCGGGGCTTAGCTCTGGAAACACCATATATTTT. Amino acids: CASSLSGLSSGNTIYF.

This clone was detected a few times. The CDR3 protein is CASTPAGNNSPLHF. The CDR3 nucleotides are TGTGCCAGCACACCCGCGGGAAATAATTCACCCCTCCACTTT. The chain recombines TRBV11-2 with TRBJ1-6; no firm D call. The CDR3 has 14 residues. From germline, CDR1 is SGHAT and CDR2 FQNNGV. Trimming stripped 7 bases from V and 5 bases from J, with 12 bases between. The variable domain in full, completed from reference TRBV11-2 and TRBJ1-6, reads EAGVAQSPRYKIIEKRQSVAFWCNPISGHATLYWYQQILGQGPKLLIQFQNNGVVDDSQLPKDRFSAERLKGVDSTLKIQPAKLEDSAVYLCASTPAGNNSPLHFGNGTRLTVT.

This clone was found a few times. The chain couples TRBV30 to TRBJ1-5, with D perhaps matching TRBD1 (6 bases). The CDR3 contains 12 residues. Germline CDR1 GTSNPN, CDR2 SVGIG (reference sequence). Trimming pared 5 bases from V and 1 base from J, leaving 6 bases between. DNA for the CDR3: TGTGCCTGGGGGACAAGCAATCAGCCCCAGCATTTT. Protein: CAWGTSNQPQHF.

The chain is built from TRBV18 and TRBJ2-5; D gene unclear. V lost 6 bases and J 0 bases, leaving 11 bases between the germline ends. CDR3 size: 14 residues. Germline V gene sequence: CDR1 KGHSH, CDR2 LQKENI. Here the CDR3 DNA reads TGTGCCAGCTCCCCCCCCGCCGACCAAGAGACCCAGTACTTC. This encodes CASSPPADQETQYF.